The rows below give T cell receptor beta chains drawn from one sample of a study of chemoradiotherapy in HPV16-positive cancers. Sequencing used immunoSEQ multiplex PCR; TCRdb keeps in-frame clones, though not all of them. The top ten hold 4% to 6% of the sample, which has roughly 6,800 clones, about 70% seen once. The sequenced sample was tumor tissue, obtained from a patient who underwent chemoradiotherapy. Every receptor here comes from a human donor with HPV-associated anogenital cancer. Both conserved end residues are part of each CDR3. The D gene is left open where the match is weak. Clone size, where shown, is once, few, many, or a class for clones that have expanded.

TRBD2,NA,TRBJ2-2,TRBV5-4,CASSLGVAGANGELFF,TGTGCCAGCAGCTTGGGGGTAGCGGGAGCAAACGGGGAGCTGTTTTTT
TRBD2,NA,TRBJ2-3,TRBV5-1,CASSFSGGKDTQYF,TGCGCCAGCAGCTTTAGCGGGGGAAAGGATACGCAGTATTTT
TRBD2,NA,TRBJ2-1,TRBV7-6,CASSLFIRTSGRRDNEQFF,TGTGCCAGCAGCTTATTCATTAGGACTAGCGGGAGAAGGGACAATGAGCAGTTCTTC
NA,NA,TRBJ2-1,TRBV7-9,CASSPGGSGADNEQFF,TGTGCCAGCAGTCCAGGGGGTAGCGGGGCTGACAATGAGCAGTTCTTC
NA,NA,TRBJ2-2,TRBV28,CASSLFAGELFF,TGTGCCAGCAGTTTATTTGCCGGGGAGCTGTTTTTT
NA,NA,TRBJ2-7,TRBV6-6,CASSYSSQGGYEQYF,TGTGCCAGCAGTTACTCGAGTCAGGGGGGGTACGAGCAGTACTTC
NA,NA,TRBJ1-2,TRBV5-5,CASSLGPGGNYGYTF,TGTGCCAGCAGCTTGGGGCCGGGAGGGAACTATGGCTACACCTTC
NA,NA,TRBJ2-7,TRBV7-9,CVSSLVQGEQYF,TGTGTCAGCAGCTTAGTTCAGGGAGAGCAGTACTTC
NA,once,TRBJ2-7,TRBV14,CASSETGRDQRYEQYF,TGTGCCAGCAGCGAAACAGGCCGAGATCAGAGGTACGAGCAGTACTTC
NA,NA,TRBJ2-5,TRBV5-5,CASSLSGETQYF,TGTGCCAGCAGCTTATCCGGGGAGACCCAGTACTTC
NA,NA,TRBJ2-3,TRBV6-6,CASSYPEGTDTQYF,TGTGCCAGCAGTTACCCGGAGGGCACAGATACGCAGTATTTT
NA,NA,TRBJ1-5,TRBV28,CASIPPVGPQHF,TGTGCCAGCATCCCACCCGTGGGGCCCCAGCATTTT
NA,few,TRBJ1-2,TRBV5-1,CASSLAANYGYTF,TGCGCCAGCAGCTTGGCCGCAAACTATGGCTACACCTTC
TRBD2,few,TRBJ2-5,TRBV6-5,CASSNPSGVKTQYF,TGTGCCAGCAGTAACCCTAGCGGGGTAAAGACCCAGTACTTC
TRBD2,NA,TRBJ2-7,TRBV18,CASSPPGLGAGEQYF,TGTGCCAGCTCACCACCAGGACTAGGGGCTGGAGAGCAGTACTTC
NA,NA,TRBJ2-3,TRBV5-1,CASRTTPSTDTQYF,TGCGCCAGCAGGACTACTCCTAGCACAGATACGCAGTATTTT
NA,few,TRBJ2-7,TRBV7-2,CASSQREAFEQYF,TGTGCCAGCAGCCAGAGGGAAGCATTCGAGCAGTACTTC
TRBD2,NA,TRBJ2-5,TRBV7-2,CASSLGSGGDWSAQYF,TGTGCCAGCAGCTTAGGAAGCGGGGGGGACTGGTCGGCCCAGTACTTC
NA,NA,TRBJ2-1,TRBV30,CAWSAPPRFDEQFF,TGTGCCTGGAGTGCCCCCCCGAGGTTCGATGAGCAGTTCTTC
NA,few,TRBJ1-3,TRBV28,CASSLGGRVGNTIYF,TGTGCCAGCAGTTTGGGGGGGCGCGTAGGAAACACCATATATTTT
NA,NA,TRBJ1-5,TRBV6-5,CASSSSGLSRNQPQHF,TGTGCCAGCAGTTCCTCAGGACTTTCTCGCAATCAGCCCCAGCATTTT
NA,once,TRBJ1-1,TRBV7-2,CASTRGTHSSEAFF,TGTGCCAGCACCCGAGGGACCCACAGCTCAGAAGCTTTCTTT
NA,NA,TRBJ2-5,TRBV2,CASTLGGGTQETQYF,TGTGCCAGCACTCTAGGAGGCGGGACCCAAGAGACCCAGTACTTC
NA,NA,TRBJ2-6,TRBV5-1,CASSLAVAGANVLTF,TGCGCCAGCAGCTTGGCTGTAGCTGGGGCCAACGTCCTGACTTTC
NA,NA,TRBJ2-7,TRBV6-1,CASSDAPSYEQYF,TGTGCCAGCAGTGATGCGCCTTCCTACGAGCAGTACTTC
TRBD1,NA,TRBJ1-1,TRBV4-1,CASSQGQGGETEAFF,TGCGCCAGCAGCCAAGGACAGGGAGGGGAAACTGAAGCTTTCTTT
TRBD1,NA,TRBJ2-1,TRBV29-1,CSVRNRGSSYNEQFF,TGCAGCGTTAGAAACAGGGGGAGCTCCTACAATGAGCAGTTCTTC
NA,NA,TRBJ2-7,TRBV5-1,CASSLGGEIYEQYF,TGCGCCAGCAGCTTGGGAGGGGAAATCTACGAGCAGTACTTC
TRBD2,NA,TRBJ2-5,TRBV7-2,CASSSSSGGGGETQYF,TGTGCCAGCAGCTCATCTAGCGGAGGAGGTGGAGAGACCCAGTACTTC
TRBD1,NA,TRBJ2-7,TRBV7-6,CASSVAGTVSYEQYF,TGTGCCAGCAGCGTAGCCGGGACAGTCTCCTACGAGCAGTACTTC
TRBD1,NA,TRBJ2-7,TRBV5-1,CASSFSEGAYYEQYF,TGCGCCAGCAGCTTTAGCGAGGGGGCTTACTACGAGCAGTACTTC
TRBD1,NA,TRBJ2-7,TRBV6-5,CASSYFPPGQGYEQYF,TGTGCCAGCAGTTACTTTCCTCCGGGACAGGGTTACGAGCAGTACTTC
TRBD1,NA,TRBJ1-2,TRBV27,CASSTAGTVAGYGYTF,TGTGCCAGCAGTACCGCCGGGACAGTCGCGGGCTATGGCTACACCTTC
NA,NA,TRBJ1-1,TRBV2,CASSLGSARGTRRPEAFF,TGTGCCAGCAGTTTGGGCTCAGCACGGGGTACCCGCCGCCCTGAAGCTTTCTTT
NA,NA,TRBJ1-1,TRBV11-2,CASSLGQNTEAFF,TGTGCCAGCAGCTTAGGACAGAACACTGAAGCTTTCTTT
NA,NA,TRBJ2-6,TRBV28,CASSSPGHVSSGANVLTF,TGTGCCAGCAGTTCACCGGGACACGTGAGCTCTGGGGCCAACGTCCTGACTTTC
NA,NA,TRBJ2-5,TRBV30,CAWGPGLETQYF,TGTGCCTGGGGACCAGGGCTGGAGACCCAGTACTTC
NA,NA,TRBJ2-2,TRBV2,CASMWQANTGELFF,TGTGCCAGCATGTGGCAGGCGAACACCGGGGAGCTGTTTTTT
NA,NA,TRBJ2-4,TRBV6-5,CASSYSMDSPLVQYF,TGTGCCAGCAGTTACTCGATGGATTCTCCGCTCGTTCAGTACTTC